A selection of T cell receptor beta chains follows, all from one sample in a study of regulatory T cells in long-lasting Graves disease. TCRdb re-analysed the multiplex PCR reads in MiXCR, keeping a single row per CDR3 protein. The profile shows roughly 510,000 distinct CDR3 sequences, about 15% of them singletons. These data also formed part of another study, on T cells in Graves' hyperthyroidism and ophthalmopathy.

Sequencing was performed on peripheral blood mononuclear cells (PBMCs), taken at new diagnosis, from a patient treated with antithyroid drugs. All receptors derive from a man between 18 and 35 years old with Graves disease. Each CDR3 is given with its conserved first and last residue. The order of the fields is CDR3 length, J gene, V gene, clone size, CDR3 protein. Clone sizes are given selectively: once, few, many, or a class where the clone is expanded.

length: 15
J: TRBJ1-2
V: TRBV14
size: -
CDR3: CASSLKDRINYGYTF

length: 14
J: TRBJ1-2
V: TRBV6-2/TRBV6-3
size: -
CDR3: CASSSGDRGYGYTF

length: 15
J: TRBJ2-1
V: TRBV3-1
size: few
CDR3: CASSFPVGSYNEQFF

length: 16
J: TRBJ2-4
V: TRBV5-5
size: few
CDR3: CASSLTGTGSKNIQYF

length: 15
J: TRBJ2-1
V: TRBV9
size: -
CDR3: CASSADDPSYNEQFF

length: 18
J: TRBJ2-2
V: TRBV6-2/TRBV6-3
size: -
CDR3: CASSPTRYSLANTGELFF

length: 16
J: TRBJ2-7
V: TRBV30
size: -
CDR3: CAWSARGTGPYYEQYF

length: 17
J: TRBJ2-3
V: TRBV4-2
size: -
CDR3: CVSSQEFYRRNTDTQYF

length: 13
J: TRBJ2-7
V: TRBV29-1
size: -
CDR3: CSVESENSYEQYF

length: 13
J: TRBJ1-4
V: TRBV20-1
size: -
CDR3: CSQYGATNEKLFF

length: 12
J: TRBJ1-2
V: TRBV7-9
size: few
CDR3: CASSTIAWGYTF

length: 14
J: TRBJ2-1
V: TRBV6-1
size: -
CDR3: CASISQGPYNEQFF

length: 17
J: TRBJ1-1
V: TRBV14
size: -
CDR3: CASSQVGVAGPNTEAFF

length: 15
J: TRBJ2-6
V: TRBV12-3/TRBV12-4
size: many
CDR3: CASSTDYSGANVLTF

length: 13
J: TRBJ2-7
V: TRBV30
size: few
CDR3: CAWATSGFYEQYF

length: 15
J: TRBJ2-1
V: TRBV5-1
size: many
CDR3: CASSPQGTSGNEQFF

length: 14
J: TRBJ2-3
V: TRBV27
size: many
CDR3: CASSLLAGTDTQYF

length: 13
J: TRBJ2-1
V: TRBV5-1
size: many
CDR3: CASSFERGVEQFF

length: 14
J: TRBJ2-1
V: TRBV14
size: -
CDR3: CASSQAPPLSEQFF

length: 13
J: TRBJ1-1
V: TRBV15
size: many
CDR3: CATSNTGSTEAFF

length: 15
J: TRBJ2-1
V: TRBV9
size: few
CDR3: CASSVGGRNHNEQFF

length: 15
J: TRBJ2-5
V: TRBV11-1
size: many
CDR3: CASSNPLGRTETQYF